This entry concerns a single T cell receptor (beta chain). Its target is not known. The data originate from a study of T cell responses to AZD1222 COVID-19 vaccine. The CDR3 has 14 amino acids. The V gene's germline CDR1 is SGHRS and CDR2 YFSETQ. Trimming left V 2 bases short and J 2 bases short, with 10 bases between. Findings of the study overall: The reported proportion of spike-specific TCRs targeting unmutated variant regions was nearly half. Breadth and depth of Spike-specific TCRs rose after two AZD1222 doses.

Sequencing was performed with immunoSEQ multiplex PCR; in TCRdb, only in-frame clones are kept and a portion is missing. The sample contains 100,000 or so clones, approximately 90% of which appear only once. The clonotype was recovered from an adult in good health. The chain recombines TRBV5-1 with TRBJ2-5; no clear D. The sample here was peripheral blood, taken on day 0 of AZD1222 vaccination. The chain's CDR3 is CASSFKANQETQYF. The DNA of the CDR3 is TGCGCCAGCAGCTTTAAAGCTAATCAAGAGACCCAGTACTTC.